Following are 14 T cell receptor beta chains from one sample sequenced in a study of cytotoxic CD8 clonotypes in ibrutinib-treated CLL (dated by TCRdb to about 2021). The library was generated by the immunoSEQ multiplex PCR assay. TCRdb provides this immuneACCESS table in a form limited to in-frame rearrangements. Some clones are lacking; in checked studies, under half of them reflect an unresolved V gene, and why the rest are absent is not known. The sample table records about 200,000 clones; roughly three quarters of these occur just once. The ten most abundant clones make up around 10% of the sample. The sample's time point label, in plain terms: about 11 months on ibrutinib. Sequencing was performed on PBMCs, taken after 12 months of ibrutinib treatment. Source of these receptors: a human donor with chronic lymphocytic leukemia.

The gene calls are TRBV30 and TRBJ2-2, with 10 bases that match TRBD2. Germline V gene data show CDR1 as GTSNPN and CDR2 as SVGIG (reference sequence). The junction had 18 bases not matched to a gene; V was cut back by 5 bases and J by 6 bases. The CDR3 is made up of 18 amino acids. The CDR3 region has the DNA TGTGCCTGGGAGACAAAAGGACTAGCGGTAGGATACGCCGGGGAGCTGTTTTTT. It is translated as CAWETKGLAVGYAGELFF.

This chain links TRBV2 with TRBJ1-4; 7 bases agree with TRBD1. Trimming at V came to 6 bases and at J to 8 bases, leaving 9 bases not matched to a gene. Per germline, CDR1 SNHLY and CDR2 FYNNEI. The CDR3 totals 14 residues. The DNA of the CDR3 is TGTGCCAGCAGCCTACAGGGGACAAGGGAAAAACTGTTTTTT. Its translation is CASSLQGTREKLFF.

This clone came up a few times. The chain links TRBV6-4 to TRBJ1-3; TRBD1 might be the D (5 bases). The CDR3 extends over 14 amino acids. V lost 4 bases, J lost 2 bases, and 9 bases lay in between. Germline lookup yields CDR1 MRHNA and CDR2 SNTAGT. The CDR3 nucleotides read TGTGCCAGCAGTGTAGACAGAACTGGAAACACCATATATTTT. This encodes CASSVDRTGNTIYF.

V gene TRBV7-9 combines with J gene TRBJ1-2; D is undetermined. V lost 5 bases to trimming and J lost 1 base, with 11 bases between them. The CDR3 contains 14 residues. Germline CDR1 and CDR2: SEHNR and FQNEAQ (reference sequence). The CDR3 bases are TGTGCCAGCAGCGCCACCGGCAGTAACTATGGCTACACCTTC. This encodes CASSATGSNYGYTF.

For the CDR3, the DNA is TGTGCCAGCAGCAAAGCGGCGGGAACCTACGAGCAGTACTTC. As protein: CASSKAAGTYEQYF. This chain uses TRBV21-1 with TRBJ2-7; the table's D call, TRBD2, has no DNA check behind it. TRBV21-1 is deemed a pseudogene. CDR3 size: 14 residues.

The chain employs TRBV5-4 and TRBJ1-1; tentative D call: TRBD1 (5 bases). Germline V gene data show CDR1 as SGHNT and CDR2 as YYREEE (reference sequence). The CDR3 length is 13 residues. Trimming took 7 bases from V and 0 from J, leaving 10 bases between them. The CDR3 loop is CASLEGVNTEAFF. The CDR3 DNA reads TGTGCCAGCCTGGAAGGGGTGAACACTGAAGCTTTCTTT.

V is TRBV9 and J is TRBJ2-5, with 8 positions matching TRBD1. Germline CDR1 is SGDLS and CDR2 is YYNGEE. The V segment lost 4 bases and the J segment 5 bases; nucleotides outside the gene matches: 7. CDR3 length equals 14 residues. CDR3: CASSPSRGRETQYF. CDR3 in DNA: TGTGCCAGCAGCCCCAGCAGGGGGCGGGAGACCCAGTACTTC.

This chain joins TRBV25-1 and TRBJ1-3; a possible D gene is TRBD1 (5 bases). The CDR3 contains 15 residues. Germline values: CDR1 MGHDK, CDR2 SYGVNS. Trimming left V 3 bases short and J 0 bases short, with 9 bases between. CDR3 protein: CASSDAGASGNTIYF. The DNA for the CDR3 is TGTGCCAGCAGTGATGCTGGGGCCTCTGGAAACACCATATATTTT.

This clone was seen more than once but under ten times. The rearrangement joins TRBV5-1 to TRBJ2-7, with D perhaps being TRBD1 or TRBD2 (5 bases each). Trimming removed 1 base at V and 5 bases at J, with 7 bases between. The CDR3 runs 12 residues. Germline-derived CDR1 and CDR2 are SGHRS and YFSETQ. CDR3 residues: CASSLQGDEQYF. The CDR3 region has the DNA TGCGCCAGCAGCTTGCAGGGAGACGAGCAGTACTTC.

The chain joins TRBV27 to TRBJ2-3, with a weak D call TRBD1 (5 bases). The germline V and J ends were trimmed by 6 bases and 2 bases, with 6 bases remaining between them. The germline gives CDR1 MNHEY, CDR2 SMNVEV (reference sequence). There are 12 residues in the CDR3. In nucleotides, the CDR3 is TGTGCCAGCAGGACAGCCACAGATACGCAGTATTTT. Protein: CASRTATDTQYF.

This CDR3 is CATSSQGQGGQPQHF. Written as DNA, the CDR3 is TGTGCCACCAGCAGTCAGGGACAGGGGGGTCAGCCCCAGCATTTT. The rearrangement joins TRBV15 to TRBJ1-5, with 11 bases matching TRBD1. The germline V gene has CDR1 LNHNV and CDR2 YYDKDF (reference sequence). J lost 6 bases, V lost 3 bases, and 4 bases had no gene match. CDR3 length: 15 residues.

This clone was recorded only once. One end of the junction varies from germline; a read error may be responsible. The CDR3 is CASSTGLAAQETQYF. The DNA for the CDR3 is TGTGCTAGCAGCACGGGACTAGCGGCCCAAGAGACCCAGTACTTC. This chain connects TRBV7-7 to TRBJ2-5, with 11 bases matching TRBD2. Germline CDR1 SSHAT, CDR2 FNYEAQ (reference sequence). The CDR3 has 15 residues.

This clone was seen a single time. At the DNA level, this CDR3 is encoded by other sequences in the same sample as well. The V gene is TRBV27, the J gene TRBJ1-2; 8 bases are a match to TRBD1. V shed 6 bases, J shed 8 bases, and the junction held 5 bases outside the gene matches. Germline assignment: CDR1 MNHEY and CDR2 SMNVEV (reference sequence). The length of the CDR3 is 12 residues. Here the CDR3 reads CASSGQGGGYTF. The CDR3 coding sequence is TGTGCCAGCAGCGGACAGGGAGGAGGCTACACCTTC.

V usage is TRBV9 and J usage is TRBJ1-6; 7 bases are a match to TRBD1. V lost 4 bases to trimming and J lost 7 bases; unmatched junction nucleotides: 8. Germline V lookup: CDR1 SGDLS, CDR2 YYNGEE. This CDR3 region has 15 residues. The CDR3 sequence: CASSFQGTDNSPLHF. In DNA, the CDR3 is TGTGCCAGCAGCTTCCAAGGGACAGACAATTCACCCCTCCACTTT.